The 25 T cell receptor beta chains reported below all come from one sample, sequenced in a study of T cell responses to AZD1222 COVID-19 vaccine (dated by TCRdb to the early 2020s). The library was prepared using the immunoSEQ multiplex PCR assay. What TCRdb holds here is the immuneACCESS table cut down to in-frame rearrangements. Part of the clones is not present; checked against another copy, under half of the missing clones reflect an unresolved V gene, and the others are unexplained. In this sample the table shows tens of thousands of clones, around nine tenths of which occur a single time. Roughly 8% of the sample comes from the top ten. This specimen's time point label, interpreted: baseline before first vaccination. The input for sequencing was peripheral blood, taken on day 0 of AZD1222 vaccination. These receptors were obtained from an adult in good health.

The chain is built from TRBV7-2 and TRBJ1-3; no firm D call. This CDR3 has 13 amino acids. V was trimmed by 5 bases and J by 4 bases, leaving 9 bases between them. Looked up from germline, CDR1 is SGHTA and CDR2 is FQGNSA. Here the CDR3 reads CASSPTRGNTIYF. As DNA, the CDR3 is TGTGCCAGCAGCCCTACGAGGGGAAACACCATATATTTT.

The CDR3 loop reads CASSRNTMNTEAFF. CDR3 sequence (DNA): TGCGCCAGCAGCCGGAATACAATGAACACTGAAGCTTTCTTT. The chain combines TRBV5-1 with TRBJ1-1; D unclear. V lost 4 bases and J 0 bases, leaving 10 bases between the germline ends. The CDR3 has 14 amino acids. Germline V gives CDR1 SGHRS, CDR2 YFSETQ.

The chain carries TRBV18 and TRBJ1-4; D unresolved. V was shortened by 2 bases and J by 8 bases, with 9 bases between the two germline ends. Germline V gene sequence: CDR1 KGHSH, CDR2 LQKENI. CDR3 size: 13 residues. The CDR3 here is CASSPGIGEKLFF. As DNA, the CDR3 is TGTGCCAGCTCACCAGGGATTGGGGAAAAACTGTTTTTT.

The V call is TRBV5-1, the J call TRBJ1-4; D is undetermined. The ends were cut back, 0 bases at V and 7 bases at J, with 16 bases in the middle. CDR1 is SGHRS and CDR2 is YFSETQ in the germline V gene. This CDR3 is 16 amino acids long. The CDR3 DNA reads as TGCGCCAGCAGCTTGGGAAACCAGTTGGTGGGTGAAAAACTGTTTTTT. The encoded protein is CASSLGNQLVGEKLFF.

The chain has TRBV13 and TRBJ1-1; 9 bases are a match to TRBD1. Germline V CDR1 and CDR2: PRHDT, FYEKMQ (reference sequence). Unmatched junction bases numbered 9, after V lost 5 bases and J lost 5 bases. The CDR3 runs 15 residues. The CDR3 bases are TGTGCCAGCAGCCGTACACAGGGGGCGAGTACTGAAGCTTTCTTT. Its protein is CASSRTQGASTEAFF.

The CDR3 region has the DNA TGTGCCAGCAGTCCGAGAAATCTGGACGGGGCAACTAATGAAAAACTGTTTTTT. Its protein is CASSPRNLDGATNEKLFF. This rearrangement joins TRBV27 to TRBJ1-4; no firm D call. V was trimmed by 5 bases and J by 0 bases, leaving 19 bases between them. Germline V gene lookup returns CDR1 MNHEY and CDR2 SMNVEV (reference sequence). There are 18 residues in the CDR3.

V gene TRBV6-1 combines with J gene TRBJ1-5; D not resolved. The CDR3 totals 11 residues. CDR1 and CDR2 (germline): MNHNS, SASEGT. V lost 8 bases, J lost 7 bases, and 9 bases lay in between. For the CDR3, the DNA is TGTGCCAGCCGTCAACTCCAGCCCCAGCATTTT. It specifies CASRQLQPQHF.

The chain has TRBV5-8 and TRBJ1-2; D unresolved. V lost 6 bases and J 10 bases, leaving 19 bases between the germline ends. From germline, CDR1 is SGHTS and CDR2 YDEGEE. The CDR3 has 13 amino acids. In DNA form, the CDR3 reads TGTGCCAGCACCCTTGTCGGAATTTTCGACTACACCTTC. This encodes CASTLVGIFDYTF. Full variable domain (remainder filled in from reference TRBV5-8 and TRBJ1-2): EAGVTQSPTHLIKTRGQQATLRCSPISGHTSVYWYQQALGLGLQFLLWYDEGEERNRGNFPPRFSGRQFPNYSSELNVNALELEDSALYLCASTLVGIFDYTFGSGTRLTVV.

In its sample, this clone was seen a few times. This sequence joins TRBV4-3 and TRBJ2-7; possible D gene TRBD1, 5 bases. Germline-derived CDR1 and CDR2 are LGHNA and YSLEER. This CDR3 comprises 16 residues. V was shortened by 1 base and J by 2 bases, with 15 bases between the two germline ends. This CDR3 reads CASSQVADIVTYEQYF. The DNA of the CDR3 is TGCGCCAGCAGCCAAGTCGCGGACATAGTCACCTACGAGCAGTACTTC.

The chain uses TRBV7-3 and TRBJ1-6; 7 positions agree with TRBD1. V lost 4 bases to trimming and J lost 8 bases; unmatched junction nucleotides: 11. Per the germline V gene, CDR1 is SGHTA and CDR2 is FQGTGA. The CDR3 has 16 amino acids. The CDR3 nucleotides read TGTGCCAGCAGCTCCCAACCGGGACAGAGGGATTCACCCCTCCACTTT. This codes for CASSSQPGQRDSPLHF.

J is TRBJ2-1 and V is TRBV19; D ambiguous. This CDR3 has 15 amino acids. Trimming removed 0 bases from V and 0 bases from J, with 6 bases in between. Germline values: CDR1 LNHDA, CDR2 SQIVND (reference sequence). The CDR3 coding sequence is TGTGCCAGTAGTATAGATAGGAGCTCCTACAATGAGCAGTTCTTC. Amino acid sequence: CASSIDRSSYNEQFF.

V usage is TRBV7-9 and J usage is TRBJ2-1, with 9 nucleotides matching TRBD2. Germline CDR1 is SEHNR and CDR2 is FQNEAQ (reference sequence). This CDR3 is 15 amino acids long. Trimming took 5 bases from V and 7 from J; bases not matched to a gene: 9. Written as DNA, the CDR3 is TGTGCCAGCAGCCAGGTGGTAGCGGGAGATAATGAGCAGTTCTTC. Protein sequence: CASSQVVAGDNEQFF. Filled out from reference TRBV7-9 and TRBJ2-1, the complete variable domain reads DTGVSQNPRHKITKRGQNVTFRCDPISEHNRLYWYRQTLGQGPEFLTYFQNEAQLEKSRLLSDRFSAERPKGSFSTLEIQRTEQGDSAMYLCASSQVVAGDNEQFFGPGTRLTVL.

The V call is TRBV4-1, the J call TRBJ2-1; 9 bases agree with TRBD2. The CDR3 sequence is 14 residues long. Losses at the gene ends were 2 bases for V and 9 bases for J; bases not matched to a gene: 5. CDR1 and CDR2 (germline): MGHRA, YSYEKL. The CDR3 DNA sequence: TGCGCCAGCAGCCAAACCGGGACTAGCAGTGAGCAGTTCTTC. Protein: CASSQTGTSSEQFF.

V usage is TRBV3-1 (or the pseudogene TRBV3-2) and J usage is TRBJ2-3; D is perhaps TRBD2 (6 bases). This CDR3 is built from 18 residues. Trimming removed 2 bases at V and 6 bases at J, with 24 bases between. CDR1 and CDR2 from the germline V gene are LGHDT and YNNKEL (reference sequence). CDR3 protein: CASSQRNLRLGIRDTQYF. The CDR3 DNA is TGTGCCAGCAGCCAAAGGAACCTACGACTAGGGATCAGGGATACGCAGTATTTT.

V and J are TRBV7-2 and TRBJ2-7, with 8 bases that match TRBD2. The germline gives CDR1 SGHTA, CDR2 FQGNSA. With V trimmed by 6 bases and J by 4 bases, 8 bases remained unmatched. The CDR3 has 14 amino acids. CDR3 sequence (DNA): TGTGCCAGCAGTCCCGGGACTAGTAGGTACGAGCAGTACTTC. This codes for CASSPGTSRYEQYF. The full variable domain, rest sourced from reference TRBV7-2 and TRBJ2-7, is GAGVSQSPSNKVTEKGKDVELRCDPISGHTALYWYRQSLGQGLEFLIYFQGNSAPDKSGLPSDRFSAERTGGSVSTLTIQRTQQEDSAVYLCASSPGTSRYEQYFGPGTRLTVT.

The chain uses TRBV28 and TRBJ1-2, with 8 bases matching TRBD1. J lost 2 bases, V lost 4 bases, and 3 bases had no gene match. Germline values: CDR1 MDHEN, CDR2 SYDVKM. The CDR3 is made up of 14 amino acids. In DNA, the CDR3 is TGTGCCAGCAGTTCGACAGGGGAGAACTATGGCTACACCTTC. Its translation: CASSSTGENYGYTF.

The CDR3 nucleotides are TGTGCCAGCAGCACGGACAGGCTAGAGCAGTTCTTC. Protein product: CASSTDRLEQFF. The V gene is TRBV7-8, the J gene TRBJ2-1; 7 nucleotides line up with TRBD1. The germline gives CDR1 SGHVS, CDR2 FQNEAQ. This CDR3 region has 12 residues. V lost 5 bases, J lost 10 bases, and 5 bases stayed unmatched. The variable domain in full, with the rest retrieved from reference TRBV7-8 and TRBJ2-1, is GAGVSQSPRYKVAKRGQDVALRCDPISGHVSLFWYQQALGQGPEFLTYFQNEAQLDKSGLPSDRFFAERPEGSVSTLKIQRTQQEDSAVYLCASSTDRLEQFFGPGTRLTVL.

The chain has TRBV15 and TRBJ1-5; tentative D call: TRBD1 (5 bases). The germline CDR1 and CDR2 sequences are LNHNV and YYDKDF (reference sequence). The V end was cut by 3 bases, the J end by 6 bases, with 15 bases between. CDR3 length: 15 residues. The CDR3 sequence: CATSSPSRGSQPQHF. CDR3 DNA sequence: TGTGCCACCAGCAGTCCTTCCCGGGGGAGTCAGCCCCAGCATTTT.

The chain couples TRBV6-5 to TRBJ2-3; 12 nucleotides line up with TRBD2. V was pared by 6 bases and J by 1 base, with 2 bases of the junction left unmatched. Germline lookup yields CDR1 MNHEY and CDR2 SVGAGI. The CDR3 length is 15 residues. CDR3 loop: CASRGTSGRTDTQYF. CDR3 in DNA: TGTGCCAGCAGGGGGACTAGCGGGCGCACAGATACGCAGTATTTT.

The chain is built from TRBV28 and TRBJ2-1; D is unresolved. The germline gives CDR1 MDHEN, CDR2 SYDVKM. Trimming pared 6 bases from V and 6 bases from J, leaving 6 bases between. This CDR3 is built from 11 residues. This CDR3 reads CASRSSNEQFF. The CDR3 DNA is TGTGCCAGCAGATCTAGCAATGAGCAGTTCTTC.

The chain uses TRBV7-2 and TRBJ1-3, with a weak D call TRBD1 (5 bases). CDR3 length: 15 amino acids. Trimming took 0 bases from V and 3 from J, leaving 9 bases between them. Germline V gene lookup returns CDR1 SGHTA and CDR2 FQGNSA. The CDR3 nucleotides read TGTGCCAGCAGCTTAGCGCGGGGGGGTGGAAACACCATATATTTT. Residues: CASSLARGGGNTIYF.

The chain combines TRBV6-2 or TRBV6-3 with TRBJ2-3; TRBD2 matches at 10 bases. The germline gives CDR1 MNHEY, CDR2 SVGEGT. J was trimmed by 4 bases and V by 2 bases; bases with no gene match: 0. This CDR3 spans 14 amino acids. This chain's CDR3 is CASSYGTSADTQYF. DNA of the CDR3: TGTGCCAGCAGTTACGGGACTAGCGCAGATACGCAGTATTTT.

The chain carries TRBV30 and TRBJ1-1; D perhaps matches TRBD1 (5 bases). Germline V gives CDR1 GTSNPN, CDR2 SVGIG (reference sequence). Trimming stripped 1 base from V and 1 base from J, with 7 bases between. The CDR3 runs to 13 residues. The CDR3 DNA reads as TGTGCCTGGAGTGAGGGGCAGAACACTGAAGCTTTCTTT. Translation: CAWSEGQNTEAFF. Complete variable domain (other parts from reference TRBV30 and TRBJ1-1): SQTIHQWPATLVQPVGSPLSLECTVEGTSNPNLYWYRQAAGRGLQLLFYSVGIGQISSEVPQNLSASRPQDRQFILSSKKLLLSDSGFYLCAWSEGQNTEAFFGQGTRLTVV.

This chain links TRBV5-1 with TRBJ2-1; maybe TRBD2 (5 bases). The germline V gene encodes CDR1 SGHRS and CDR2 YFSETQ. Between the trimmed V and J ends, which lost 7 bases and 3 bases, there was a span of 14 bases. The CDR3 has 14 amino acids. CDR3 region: CASCQSGNYNEQFF. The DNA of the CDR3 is TGCGCCAGCTGTCAGAGCGGCAACTACAATGAGCAGTTCTTC.

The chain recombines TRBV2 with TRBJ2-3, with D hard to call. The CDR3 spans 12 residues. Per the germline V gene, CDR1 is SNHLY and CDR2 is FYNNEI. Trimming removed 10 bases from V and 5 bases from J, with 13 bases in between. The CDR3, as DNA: TGTGCCACCTTATCCCTAGAAGATACGCAGTATTTT. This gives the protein CATLSLEDTQYF.